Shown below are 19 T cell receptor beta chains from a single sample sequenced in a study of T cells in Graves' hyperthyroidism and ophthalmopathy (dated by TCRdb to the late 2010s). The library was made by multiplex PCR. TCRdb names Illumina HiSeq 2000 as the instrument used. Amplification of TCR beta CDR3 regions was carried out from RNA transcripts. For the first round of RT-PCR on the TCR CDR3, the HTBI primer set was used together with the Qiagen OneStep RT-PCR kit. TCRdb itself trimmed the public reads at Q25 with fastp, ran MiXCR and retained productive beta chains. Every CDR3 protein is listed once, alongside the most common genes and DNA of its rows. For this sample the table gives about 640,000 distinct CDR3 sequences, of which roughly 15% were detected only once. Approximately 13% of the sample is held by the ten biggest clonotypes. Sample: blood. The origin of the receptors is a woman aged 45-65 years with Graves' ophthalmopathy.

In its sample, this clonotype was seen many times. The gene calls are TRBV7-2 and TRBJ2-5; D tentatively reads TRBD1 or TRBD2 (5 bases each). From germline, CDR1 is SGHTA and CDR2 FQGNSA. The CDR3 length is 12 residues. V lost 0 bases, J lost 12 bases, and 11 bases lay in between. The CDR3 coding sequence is TGTGCCAGCAGCTTAGCGCTGGGGGAAAAGTACTTC. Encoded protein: CASSLALGEKYF.

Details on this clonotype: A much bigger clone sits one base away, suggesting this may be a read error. CDR3 residues: CASSSESFGTDTQYF. DNA for the CDR3: TGCGCCAGCAGCTCGGAAAGCTTCGGGACAGATACGCAGTATTTT. The V and J genes are TRBV5-1 and TRBJ2-3; D remains ambiguous. The CDR3 runs 15 residues. V lost 3 bases and J lost 3, with 14 bases in between. From germline, CDR1 is SGHRS and CDR2 YFSETQ.

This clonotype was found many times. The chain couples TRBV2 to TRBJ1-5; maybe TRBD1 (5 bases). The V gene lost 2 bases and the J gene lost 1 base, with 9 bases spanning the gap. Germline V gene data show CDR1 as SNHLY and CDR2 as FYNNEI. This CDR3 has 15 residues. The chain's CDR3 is CASSEWGGSNQPQHF. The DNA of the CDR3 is TGTGCCAGCAGTGAATGGGGGGGAAGCAATCAGCCCCAGCATTTT. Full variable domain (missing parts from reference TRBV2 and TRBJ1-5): EPEVTQTPSHQVTQMGQEVILRCVPISNHLYFYWYRQILGQKVEFLVSFYNNEISEKSEIFDDQFSVERPDGSNFTLKIRSTKLEDSAMYFCASSEWGGSNQPQHFGDGTRLSIL.

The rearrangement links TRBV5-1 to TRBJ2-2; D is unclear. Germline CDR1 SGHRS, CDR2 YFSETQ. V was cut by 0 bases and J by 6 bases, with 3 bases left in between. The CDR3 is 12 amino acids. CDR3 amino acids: CASSLEPGELFF. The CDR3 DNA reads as TGCGCCAGCAGCTTGGAGCCCGGGGAGCTGTTTTTT.

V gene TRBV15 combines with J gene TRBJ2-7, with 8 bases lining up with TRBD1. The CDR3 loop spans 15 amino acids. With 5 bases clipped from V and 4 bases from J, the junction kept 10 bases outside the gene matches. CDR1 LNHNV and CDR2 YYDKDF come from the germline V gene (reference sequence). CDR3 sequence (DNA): TGTGCCACCAGCGAACCCGGGACAGGTAATTACGAGCAGTACTTC. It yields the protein CATSEPGTGNYEQYF.

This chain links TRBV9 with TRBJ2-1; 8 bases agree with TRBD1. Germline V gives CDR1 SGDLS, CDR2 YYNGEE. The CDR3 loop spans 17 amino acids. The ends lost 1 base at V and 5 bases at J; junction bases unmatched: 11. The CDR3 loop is CASSVRPFGQGDNEQFF. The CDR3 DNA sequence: TGTGCCAGCAGCGTACGGCCATTCGGACAGGGCGACAATGAGCAGTTCTTC.

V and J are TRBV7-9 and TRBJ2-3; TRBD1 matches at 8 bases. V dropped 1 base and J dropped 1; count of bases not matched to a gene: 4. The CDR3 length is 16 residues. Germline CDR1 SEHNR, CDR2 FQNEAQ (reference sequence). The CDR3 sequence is CASSLGTGWGTDTQYF. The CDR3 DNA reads TGTGCCAGCAGCTTAGGGACAGGGTGGGGCACAGATACGCAGTATTTT.

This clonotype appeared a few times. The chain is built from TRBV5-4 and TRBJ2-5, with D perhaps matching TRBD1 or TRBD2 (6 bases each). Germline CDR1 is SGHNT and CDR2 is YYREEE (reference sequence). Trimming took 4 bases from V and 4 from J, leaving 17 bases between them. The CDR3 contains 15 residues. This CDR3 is CASSVLLGGGETQYF. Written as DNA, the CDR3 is TGTGCCAGCAGCGTTTTACTAGGGGGAGGAGAGACCCAGTACTTC. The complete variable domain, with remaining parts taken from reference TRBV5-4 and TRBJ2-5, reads ETGVTQSPTHLIKTRGQQVTLRCSSQSGHNTVSWYQQALGQGPQFIFQYYREEENGRGNFPPRFSGLQFPNYSSELNVNALELDDSALYLCASSVLLGGGETQYFGPGTRLLVL.

CDR3 DNA: TGCGCCAGCAGCTTAATGACATTGGGCAGGGGAGACGAGCAGTACTTC. Protein sequence: CASSLMTLGRGDEQYF. The chain links TRBV5-1 to TRBJ2-7; weak D call: TRBD1 (6 bases). The V gene's germline CDR1 is SGHRS and CDR2 YFSETQ. The CDR3 totals 16 residues. With 2 bases removed from V and 5 bases from J, the gap between germline ends came to 20 bases.

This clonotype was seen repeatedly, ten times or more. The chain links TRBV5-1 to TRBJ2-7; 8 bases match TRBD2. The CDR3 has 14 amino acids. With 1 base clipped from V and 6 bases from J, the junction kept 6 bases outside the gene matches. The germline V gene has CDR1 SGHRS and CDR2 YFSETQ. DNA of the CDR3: TGCGCCAGCAGCTTGACAGGACTAGCTATCGAGCAGTACTTC. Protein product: CASSLTGLAIEQYF.

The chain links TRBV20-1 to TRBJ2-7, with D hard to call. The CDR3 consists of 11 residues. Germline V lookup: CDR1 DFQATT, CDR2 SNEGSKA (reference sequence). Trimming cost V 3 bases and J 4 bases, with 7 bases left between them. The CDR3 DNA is TGCAGTGCTAGCGGGTGGTACGAGCAGTACTTC. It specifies CSASGWYEQYF.

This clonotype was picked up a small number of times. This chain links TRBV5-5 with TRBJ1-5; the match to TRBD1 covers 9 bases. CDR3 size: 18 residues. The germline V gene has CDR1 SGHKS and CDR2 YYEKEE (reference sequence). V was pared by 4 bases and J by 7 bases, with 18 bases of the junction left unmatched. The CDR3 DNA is TGTGCCAGCAGCCCTTCCTTCCGGGACAGGGTTACTGAGCAGCCCCAGCATTTT. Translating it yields CASSPSFRDRVTEQPQHF.

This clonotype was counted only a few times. CDR3 coding DNA: TGCAGTGCTAAATCCTGGACTAGCGAGAAAGAGACCCAGTACTTC. This codes for CSAKSWTSEKETQYF. The chain is built from TRBV20-1 and TRBJ2-5; the match to TRBD2 covers 9 bases. The CDR3 spans 15 residues. V shed 4 bases, J shed 3 bases, and the junction held 9 bases outside the gene matches. The germline CDR1 and CDR2 sequences are DFQATT and SNEGSKA (reference sequence).

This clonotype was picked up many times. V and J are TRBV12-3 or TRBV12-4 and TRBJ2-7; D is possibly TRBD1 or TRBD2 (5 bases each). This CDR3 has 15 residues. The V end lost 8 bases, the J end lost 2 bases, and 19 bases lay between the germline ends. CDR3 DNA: TGTGCCAGCTCCCTGGTGGGGGAAGAAGCCTACGAGCAGTACTTC. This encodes CASSLVGEEAYEQYF.

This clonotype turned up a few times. The CDR3 here is CASSLEVGGAFGTQYF. The CDR3 coding sequence is TGCGCCAGCAGCTTGGAAGTAGGAGGCGCCTTTGGTACGCAGTATTTT. The rearrangement uses TRBV5-1 and TRBJ2-3; D is perhaps TRBD2 (5 bases). The CDR3 extends over 16 amino acids. V was clipped by 0 bases and J by 8 bases, with 19 bases between them. Germline CDR1 and CDR2: SGHRS and YFSETQ.

The CDR3 coding sequence is TGTGCCACCAGTGACCGGGGACTAGCGGGATCCTACAATGAGCAGTTCTTC. The encoded protein is CATSDRGLAGSYNEQFF. The chain uses TRBV24-1 and TRBJ2-1; 13 bases map to TRBD2. The CDR3 has 17 residues. Per the germline V gene, CDR1 is KGHDR and CDR2 is SFDVKD. Unmatched junction bases numbered 3, after V lost 4 bases and J lost 1 base.

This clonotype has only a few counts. CDR3: CASSYYSSYNEQFF. The CDR3 DNA sequence: TGTGCCAGCAGTTACTATAGCTCCTACAATGAGCAGTTCTTC. The rearrangement uses TRBV6-2 or TRBV6-3 and TRBJ2-1, with D uncertain. CDR3 length equals 14 residues. Germline CDR1 reads MNHEY; CDR2 reads SVGEGT. Trimming cost V 1 base and J 0 bases, with 4 bases left between them.

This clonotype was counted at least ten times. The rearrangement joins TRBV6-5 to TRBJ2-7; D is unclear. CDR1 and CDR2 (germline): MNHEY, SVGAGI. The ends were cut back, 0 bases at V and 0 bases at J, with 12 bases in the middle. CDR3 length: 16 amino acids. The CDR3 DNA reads TGTGCCAGCAGTTACTCGACGGGCGGCAGCTCCTACGAGCAGTACTTC. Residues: CASSYSTGGSSYEQYF.

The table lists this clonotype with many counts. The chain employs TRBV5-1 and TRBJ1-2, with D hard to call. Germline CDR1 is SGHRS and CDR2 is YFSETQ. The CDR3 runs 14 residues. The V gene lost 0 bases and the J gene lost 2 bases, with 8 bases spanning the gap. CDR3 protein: CASSLEPQNYGYTF. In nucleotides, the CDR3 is TGCGCCAGCAGCTTGGAACCACAGAACTATGGCTACACCTTC.